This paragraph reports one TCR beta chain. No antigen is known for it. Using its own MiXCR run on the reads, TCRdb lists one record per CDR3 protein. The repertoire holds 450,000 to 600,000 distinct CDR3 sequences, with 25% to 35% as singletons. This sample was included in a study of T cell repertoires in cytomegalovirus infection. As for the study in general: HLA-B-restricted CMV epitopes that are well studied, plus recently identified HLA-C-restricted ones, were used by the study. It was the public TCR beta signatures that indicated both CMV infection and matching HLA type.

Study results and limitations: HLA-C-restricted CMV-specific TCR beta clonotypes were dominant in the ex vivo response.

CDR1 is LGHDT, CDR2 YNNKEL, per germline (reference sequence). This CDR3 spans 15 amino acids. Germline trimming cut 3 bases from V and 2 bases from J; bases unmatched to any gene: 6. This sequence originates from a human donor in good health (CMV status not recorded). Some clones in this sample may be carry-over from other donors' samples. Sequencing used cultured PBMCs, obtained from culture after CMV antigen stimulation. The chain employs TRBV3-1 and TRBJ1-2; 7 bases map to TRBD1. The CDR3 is CASSHGTVFNYGYTF. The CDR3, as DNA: TGTGCCAGCAGCCACGGGACAGTCTTCAACTATGGCTACACCTTC.